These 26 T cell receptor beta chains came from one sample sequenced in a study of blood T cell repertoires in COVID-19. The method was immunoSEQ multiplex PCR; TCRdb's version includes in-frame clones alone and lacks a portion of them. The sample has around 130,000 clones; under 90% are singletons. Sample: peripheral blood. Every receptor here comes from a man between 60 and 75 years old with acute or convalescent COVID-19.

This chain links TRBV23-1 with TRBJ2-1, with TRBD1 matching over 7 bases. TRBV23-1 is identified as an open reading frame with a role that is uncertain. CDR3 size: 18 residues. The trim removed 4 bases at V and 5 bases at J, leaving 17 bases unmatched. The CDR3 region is CASSLCGTARSLHNEQFF. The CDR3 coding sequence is TGCGCCAGCAGTCTGTGTGGGACAGCCCGTTCGTTACACAATGAGCAGTTCTTC.

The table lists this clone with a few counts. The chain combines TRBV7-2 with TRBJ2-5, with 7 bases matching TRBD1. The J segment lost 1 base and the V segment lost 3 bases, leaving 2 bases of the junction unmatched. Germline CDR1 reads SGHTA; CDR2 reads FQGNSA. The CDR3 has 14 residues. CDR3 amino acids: CASSFRQGQETQYF. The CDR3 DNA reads TGTGCCAGCAGCTTCCGACAGGGCCAAGAGACCCAGTACTTC. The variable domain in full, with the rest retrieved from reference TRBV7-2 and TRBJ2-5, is GAGVSQSPSNKVTEKGKDVELRCDPISGHTALYWYRQSLGQGLEFLIYFQGNSAPDKSGLPSDRFSAERTGGSVSTLTIQRTQQEDSAVYLCASSFRQGQETQYFGPGTRLLVL.

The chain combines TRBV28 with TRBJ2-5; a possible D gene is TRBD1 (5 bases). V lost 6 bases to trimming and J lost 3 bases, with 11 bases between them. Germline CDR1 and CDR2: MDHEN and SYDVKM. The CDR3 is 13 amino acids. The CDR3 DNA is TGTGCCAGCAGGGGGCCCCAGAAAGAGACCCAGTACTTC. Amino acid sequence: CASRGPQKETQYF.

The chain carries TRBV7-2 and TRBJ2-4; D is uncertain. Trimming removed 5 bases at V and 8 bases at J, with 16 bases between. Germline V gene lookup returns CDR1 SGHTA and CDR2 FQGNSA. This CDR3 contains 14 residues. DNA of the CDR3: TGTGCCAGCAGCCCAGACTCCCAACGGGACATTCAGTACTTC. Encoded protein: CASSPDSQRDIQYF.

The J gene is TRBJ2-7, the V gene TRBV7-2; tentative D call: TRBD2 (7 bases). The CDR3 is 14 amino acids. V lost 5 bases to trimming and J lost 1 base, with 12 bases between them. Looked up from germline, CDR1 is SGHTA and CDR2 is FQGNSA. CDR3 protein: CASSRGGFSYEQYF. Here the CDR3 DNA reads TGTGCCAGCAGCCGCGGGGGCTTTTCCTACGAGCAGTACTTC.

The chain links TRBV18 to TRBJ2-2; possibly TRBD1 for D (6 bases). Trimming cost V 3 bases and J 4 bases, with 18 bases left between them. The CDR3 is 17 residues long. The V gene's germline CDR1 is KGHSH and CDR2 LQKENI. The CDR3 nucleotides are TGTGCCAGCTCACCGATCACAGGGAGCCGGCTCACCGGGGAGCTGTTTTTT. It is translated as CASSPITGSRLTGELFF.

The CDR3 region is CASSQSGTGSYEQFF. CDR3 sequence (DNA): TGTGCCAGCAGTCAGTCCGGGACAGGGAGCTATGAGCAGTTCTTC. The V gene is TRBV5-6, the J gene TRBJ2-1; 9 bases fit TRBD1. J lost 8 bases, V lost 5 bases, and 11 bases had no gene match. The CDR3 spans 15 residues. Germline V gives CDR1 SGHDT, CDR2 YYEEEE.

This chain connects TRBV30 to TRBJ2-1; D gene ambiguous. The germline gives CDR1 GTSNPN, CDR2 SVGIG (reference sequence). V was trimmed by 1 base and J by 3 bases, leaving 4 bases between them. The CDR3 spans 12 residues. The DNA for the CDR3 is TGTGCCTGGAGTGGGCTCTACAATGAGCAGTTCTTC. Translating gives CAWSGLYNEQFF.

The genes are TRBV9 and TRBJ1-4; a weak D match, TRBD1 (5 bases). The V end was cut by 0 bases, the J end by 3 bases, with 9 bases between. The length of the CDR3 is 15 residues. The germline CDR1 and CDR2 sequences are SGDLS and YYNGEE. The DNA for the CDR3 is TGTGCCAGCAGCGTAGGGGGGAGGTCTAATGAAAAACTGTTTTTT. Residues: CASSVGGRSNEKLFF.

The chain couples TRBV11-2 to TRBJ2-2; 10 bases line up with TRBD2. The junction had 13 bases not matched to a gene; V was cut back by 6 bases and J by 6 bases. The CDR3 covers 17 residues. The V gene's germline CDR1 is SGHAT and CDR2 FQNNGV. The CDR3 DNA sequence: TGTGCCAGCAGTCAGAAATTAAATAGCGGGAGGCCCGGGGAGCTGTTTTTT. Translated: CASSQKLNSGRPGELFF.

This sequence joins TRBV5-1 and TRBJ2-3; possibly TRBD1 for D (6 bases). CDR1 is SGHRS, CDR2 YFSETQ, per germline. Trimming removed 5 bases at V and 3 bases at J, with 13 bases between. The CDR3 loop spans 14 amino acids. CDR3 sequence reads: CASRSQGGTDTQYF. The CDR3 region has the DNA TGCGCCAGCAGATCACAGGGTGGGACAGATACGCAGTATTTT.

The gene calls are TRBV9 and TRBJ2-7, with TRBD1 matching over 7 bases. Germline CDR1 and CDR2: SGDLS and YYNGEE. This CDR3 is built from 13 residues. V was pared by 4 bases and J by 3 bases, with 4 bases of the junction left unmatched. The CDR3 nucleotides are TGTGCCAGCAGCTCCCGGGACAGCTACGAGCAGTACTTC. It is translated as CASSSRDSYEQYF.

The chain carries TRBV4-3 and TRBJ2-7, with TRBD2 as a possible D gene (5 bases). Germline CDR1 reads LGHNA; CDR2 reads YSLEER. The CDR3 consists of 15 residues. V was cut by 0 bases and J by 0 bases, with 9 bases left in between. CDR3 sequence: CASSQDSGISYEQYF. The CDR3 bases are TGCGCCAGCAGCCAAGACTCGGGAATCTCCTACGAGCAGTACTTC.

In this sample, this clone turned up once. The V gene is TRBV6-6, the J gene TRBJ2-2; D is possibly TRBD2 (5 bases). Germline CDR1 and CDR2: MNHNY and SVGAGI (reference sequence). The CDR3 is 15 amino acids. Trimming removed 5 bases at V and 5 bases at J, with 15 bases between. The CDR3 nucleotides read TGTGCCAGCAGTCGATCGGGGAGCTCGACCGGGGAGCTGTTTTTT. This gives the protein CASSRSGSSTGELFF.

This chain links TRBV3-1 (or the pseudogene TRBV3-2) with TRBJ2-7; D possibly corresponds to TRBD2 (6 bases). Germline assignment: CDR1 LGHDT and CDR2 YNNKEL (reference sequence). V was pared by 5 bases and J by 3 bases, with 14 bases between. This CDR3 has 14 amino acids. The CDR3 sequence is CASSWTKRIYEQYF. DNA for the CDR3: TGTGCCAGCAGCTGGACTAAAAGAATCTACGAGCAGTACTTC.

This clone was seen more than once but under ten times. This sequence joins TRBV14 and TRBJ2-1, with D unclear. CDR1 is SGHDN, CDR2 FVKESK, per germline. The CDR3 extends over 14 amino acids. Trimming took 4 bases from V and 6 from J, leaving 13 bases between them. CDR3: CASSPQVSGNEQFF. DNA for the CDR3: TGTGCCAGCAGCCCCCAAGTGTCAGGCAATGAGCAGTTCTTC.

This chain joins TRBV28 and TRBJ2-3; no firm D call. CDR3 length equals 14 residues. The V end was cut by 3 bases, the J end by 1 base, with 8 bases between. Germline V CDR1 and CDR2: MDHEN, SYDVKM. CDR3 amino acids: CASSFYRRTDTQYF. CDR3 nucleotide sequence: TGTGCCAGCAGTTTCTACAGACGCACAGATACGCAGTATTTT.

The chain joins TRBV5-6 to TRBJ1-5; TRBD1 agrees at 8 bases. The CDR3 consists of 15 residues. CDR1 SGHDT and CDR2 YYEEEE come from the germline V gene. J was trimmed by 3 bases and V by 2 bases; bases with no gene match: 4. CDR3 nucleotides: TGTGCCAGCAGCTTCTTACAGGGGGACAATCAGCCCCAGCATTTT. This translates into CASSFLQGDNQPQHF.

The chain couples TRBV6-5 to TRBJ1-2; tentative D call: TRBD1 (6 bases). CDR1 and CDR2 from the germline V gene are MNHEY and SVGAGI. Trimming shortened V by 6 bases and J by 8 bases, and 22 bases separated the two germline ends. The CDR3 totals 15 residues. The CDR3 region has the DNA TGTGCCAGCAGGAATCCGGGGCATCAAGGGGGAGGCTACACCTTC. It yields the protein CASRNPGHQGGGYTF.

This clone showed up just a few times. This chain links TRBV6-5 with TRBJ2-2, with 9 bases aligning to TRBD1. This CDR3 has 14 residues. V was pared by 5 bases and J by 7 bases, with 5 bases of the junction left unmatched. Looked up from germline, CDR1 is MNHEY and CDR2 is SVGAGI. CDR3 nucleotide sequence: TGTGCCAGCAGTAGGACAGGGGCGTTCGGGGAGCTGTTTTTT. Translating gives CASSRTGAFGELFF.

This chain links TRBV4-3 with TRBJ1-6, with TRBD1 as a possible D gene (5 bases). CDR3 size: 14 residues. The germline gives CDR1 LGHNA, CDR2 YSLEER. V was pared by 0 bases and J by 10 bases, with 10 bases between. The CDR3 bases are TGCGCCAGCAGCCAAGACAGGGTGAGGTCACCCCTCCACTTT. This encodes CASSQDRVRSPLHF.

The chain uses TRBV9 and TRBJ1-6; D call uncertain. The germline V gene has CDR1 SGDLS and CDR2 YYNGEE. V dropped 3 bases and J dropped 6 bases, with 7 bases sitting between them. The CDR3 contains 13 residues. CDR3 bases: TGTGCCAGCAGCGGATACAGTAATTCACCCCTCCACTTT. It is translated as CASSGYSNSPLHF.

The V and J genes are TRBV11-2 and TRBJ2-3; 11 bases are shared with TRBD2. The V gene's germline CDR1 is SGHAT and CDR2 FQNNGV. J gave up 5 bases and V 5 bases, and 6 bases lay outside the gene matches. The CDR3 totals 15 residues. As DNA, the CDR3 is TGTGCCAGCAGCCTACTAGCGGGAGATGGAGATACGCAGTATTTT. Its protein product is CASSLLAGDGDTQYF.

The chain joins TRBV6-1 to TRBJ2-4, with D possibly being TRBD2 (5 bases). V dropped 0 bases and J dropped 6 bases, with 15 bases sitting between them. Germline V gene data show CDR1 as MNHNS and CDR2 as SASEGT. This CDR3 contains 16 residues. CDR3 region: CASSEALAGFLNIQYF. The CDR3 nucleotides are TGTGCCAGCAGTGAAGCTCTAGCAGGATTTTTAAACATTCAGTACTTC.

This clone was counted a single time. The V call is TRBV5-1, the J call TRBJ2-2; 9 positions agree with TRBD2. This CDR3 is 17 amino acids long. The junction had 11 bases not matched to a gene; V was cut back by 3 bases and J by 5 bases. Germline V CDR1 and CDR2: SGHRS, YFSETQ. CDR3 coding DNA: TGCGCCAGCAGCTCCGCCCTAGCGGGACACGGAACCGGGGAGCTGTTTTTT. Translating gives CASSSALAGHGTGELFF.

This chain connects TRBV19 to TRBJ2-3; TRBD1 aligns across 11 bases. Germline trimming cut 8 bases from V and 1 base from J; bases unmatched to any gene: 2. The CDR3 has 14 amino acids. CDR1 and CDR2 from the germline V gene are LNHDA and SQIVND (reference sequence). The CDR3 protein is CASGQGAGTDTQYF. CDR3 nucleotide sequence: TGTGCCAGTGGACAGGGGGCAGGCACAGATACGCAGTATTTT.